This T cell receptor beta chain was sequenced in a study of T-cell reconstitution after alpha-beta-depleted transplantation in children. This clonotype was detected many times. Deletions cut 1 base from V and 6 bases from J, with 10 bases between. CDR1 DFQATT and CDR2 SNEGSKA come from the germline V gene (reference sequence). The CDR3 sequence is 13 residues long. This sample's TCRbeta library carried unique molecular identifier barcodes. Each CDR3 protein is one row after TCRdb ran MiXCR on the PCR reads. Of 350,000 to 400,000 distinct CDR3 sequences listed, roughly 22% are singletons. Sample: PBMCs from the stem cell graft donor, taken from the stem cell graft. The TCR sequence derives from a human donor who donated a stem cell graft to a child with acute myeloid leukemia. V and J are TRBV20-1 and TRBJ2-1; D gene unclear. CDR3 bases: TGCAGTGCTAGAGGAGGTATAGGCAATGAGCAGTTCTTC. Encoded protein: CSARGGIGNEQFF.